The next 20 T cell receptor beta chains were all read from a single sample in a study of OX40 agonist ivuxolimab in advanced cancers. Using immunoSEQ multiplex PCR, the repertoire was profiled, and TCRdb retains in-frame clones only, with some absent. This repertoire shows roughly 80,000 clones, around nine tenths found once; its top ten account for roughly 0.32%. The starting material was CD4+ or CD8+ T cells sorted from blood, obtained in a trial of the OX40 agonist ivuxolimab. The receptor set was obtained from an adult with an advanced solid tumor such as melanoma, head and neck, liver or kidney cancer.

The chain joins TRBV19 to TRBJ1-2; D uncertain. V gave up 2 bases and J gave up 7 bases, with 14 bases separating them. Germline values: CDR1 LNHDA, CDR2 SQIVND (reference sequence). This CDR3 comprises 14 residues. CDR3 region: CASSIREASGGYTF. CDR3 bases: TGTGCCAGTAGTATAAGAGAAGCCAGCGGTGGCTACACCTTC.

The CDR3, as DNA: TGTGCCAGCATCAGACAGGGACACGAGCAGTACGTC. This gives the protein CASIRQGHEQYV. The chain has TRBV5-4 and TRBJ2-7, with 7 nucleotides matching TRBD1. Unmatched junction bases numbered 5, after V lost 6 bases and J lost 5 bases. Germline V gene lookup returns CDR1 SGHNT and CDR2 YYREEE (reference sequence). This CDR3 has 12 amino acids.

V and J are TRBV5-1 and TRBJ1-4; D remains unclear. Trimming removed 3 bases at V and 3 bases at J, with 12 bases between. The CDR3 consists of 15 residues. Germline V gene data show CDR1 as SGHRS and CDR2 as YFSETQ. The CDR3 sequence is CASSSSFAPNEKLFF. CDR3 in DNA: TGCGCCAGCAGCTCCAGTTTCGCTCCTAATGAAAAACTGTTTTTT.

The chain couples TRBV15 to TRBJ2-3, with 11 nucleotides matching TRBD1. From germline, CDR1 is LNHNV and CDR2 YYDKDF (reference sequence). CDR3 length: 17 amino acids. Unmatched junction bases numbered 5, after V lost 0 bases and J lost 3 bases. CDR3 DNA: TGTGCCACCAGCAGAGATTTGTGGGACAGGGGGACAGATACGCAGTATTTT. It yields the protein CATSRDLWDRGTDTQYF.

The table lists this clone with a count of one. This chain joins TRBV7-3 and TRBJ2-7, with a weak D call TRBD1 (6 bases). This CDR3 contains 13 residues. V lost 5 bases to trimming and J lost 8 bases, with 16 bases between them. CDR1 SGHTA and CDR2 FQGTGA come from the germline V gene. CDR3 in amino acids: CASSAKQDSQQYF. The CDR3, as DNA: TGTGCCAGCAGCGCCAAGCAGGACAGTCAGCAGTACTTC.

The gene calls are TRBV7-9 and TRBJ1-1; D might be TRBD1 (5 bases). Germline V gene data show CDR1 as SEHNR and CDR2 as FQNEAQ (reference sequence). V dropped 2 bases and J dropped 2 bases, with 9 bases sitting between them. The CDR3 has 14 residues. The CDR3 coding sequence is TGTGCCAGCAGCTTATCGGGGGTAAACACTGAAGCTTTCTTT. This encodes CASSLSGVNTEAFF.

The rearrangement joins TRBV2 to TRBJ2-5, with TRBD2 matching over 11 bases. CDR3 length: 17 amino acids. After removal of 6 bases from V and 5 bases from J, the junction contained 14 bases not matched to a gene. From germline, CDR1 is SNHLY and CDR2 FYNNEI. CDR3 in amino acids: CASRLSGGALRLETQYF. In DNA form, the CDR3 reads TGTGCCAGCAGACTTAGCGGGGGGGCCTTAAGGTTGGAGACCCAGTACTTC. Together with reference TRBV2 and TRBJ2-5, the CDR3 gives the full variable domain: EPEVTQTPSHQVTQMGQEVILRCVPISNHLYFYWYRQILGQKVEFLVSFYNNEISEKSEIFDDQFSVERPDGSNFTLKIRSTKLEDSAMYFCASRLSGGALRLETQYFGPGTRLLVL.

In this sample, this clone turned up once. This chain links TRBV7-6 with TRBJ2-5, with TRBD2 matching over 8 bases. CDR3 length equals 13 residues. After removal of 5 bases from V and 5 bases from J, the junction contained 4 bases not matched to a gene. The germline gives CDR1 SGHVS, CDR2 FNYEAQ. CDR3 protein: CASSQPGGETQYF. CDR3 nucleotides: TGTGCCAGCAGCCAGCCGGGGGGGGAGACCCAGTACTTC.

The rearrangement links TRBV5-1 to TRBJ2-3, with D perhaps being TRBD1 or TRBD2 (5 bases each). V was clipped by 5 bases and J by 5 bases, with 15 bases between them. The CDR3 spans 14 residues. Per germline, CDR1 SGHRS and CDR2 YFSETQ. CDR3 coding DNA: TGCGCCAGCAGTGGAGGCAGGGAACAAGATACGCAGTATTTT. It yields the protein CASSGGREQDTQYF.

This clone was recorded a few times. The chain carries TRBV18 and TRBJ2-7, with 7 nucleotides matching TRBD1. CDR1 and CDR2 (germline): KGHSH, LQKENI. V was pared by 5 bases and J by 2 bases, with 6 bases of the junction left unmatched. This CDR3 contains 14 residues. CDR3 nucleotide sequence: TGTGCCAGCTCAGTAACCGGGACAGCCTACGAGCAGTACTTC. Protein sequence: CASSVTGTAYEQYF.

The chain uses TRBV7-6 and TRBJ2-2; 11 nucleotides agree with TRBD2. Germline trimming cut 5 bases from V and 5 bases from J; bases unmatched to any gene: 7. Germline V gene lookup returns CDR1 SGHVS and CDR2 FNYEAQ. This CDR3 contains 16 residues. The CDR3 DNA follows: TGTGCCAGCAGCACGTCCGGGACTAGCGGAACCGGGGAGCTGTTTTTT. Translated, it gives CASSTSGTSGTGELFF.

The rearrangement uses TRBV19 and TRBJ1-1; D is unresolved. Germline CDR1 is LNHDA and CDR2 is SQIVND (reference sequence). The CDR3 covers 16 residues. Trimming removed 9 bases at V and 0 bases at J, with 20 bases between. The CDR3 DNA reads as TGTGCCAGCCAAAGCCTCGGGCGCGGACTGAACACTGAAGCTTTCTTT. This gives the protein CASQSLGRGLNTEAFF.

This clone has a single count. V gene TRBV10-1 combines with J gene TRBJ1-1; D gene ambiguous. CDR3 length: 14 residues. In germline, CDR1 is WNHNN, CDR2 SYGVQD (reference sequence). Trimming took 3 bases from V and 0 from J, leaving 8 bases between them. In DNA, the CDR3 is TGCGCCAGCAGTGATGCCCATATGAACACTGAAGCTTTCTTT. Its protein product is CASSDAHMNTEAFF.

The rearrangement joins TRBV11-2 to TRBJ1-1; 7 bases map to TRBD1. The J segment lost 1 base and the V segment lost 4 bases, leaving 3 bases of the junction unmatched. Germline V CDR1 and CDR2: SGHAT, FQNNGV. The CDR3 sequence is 14 residues long. Here the CDR3 reads CASSSNRGNTEAFF. CDR3 sequence (DNA): TGTGCCAGCAGCTCTAACAGGGGGAACACTGAAGCTTTCTTT.

This chain connects TRBV7-8 to TRBJ1-3; 7 bases match TRBD1. V was pared by 5 bases and J by 4 bases, with 11 bases of the junction left unmatched. CDR1 SGHVS and CDR2 FQNEAQ come from the germline V gene. CDR3 length equals 16 residues. CDR3 DNA: TGTGCCAGCAGCGGAGGGGGCAGTCGATCCGGAAACACCATATATTTT. It specifies CASSGGGSRSGNTIYF. The full variable domain, with the rest looked up from reference TRBV7-8 and TRBJ1-3, is GAGVSQSPRYKVAKRGQDVALRCDPISGHVSLFWYQQALGQGPEFLTYFQNEAQLDKSGLPSDRFFAERPEGSVSTLKIQRTQQEDSAVYLCASSGGGSRSGNTIYFGEGSWLTVV.

This clone was seen ten or more times. V and J are TRBV4-1 and TRBJ2-2, with D unresolved. CDR1 MGHRA and CDR2 YSYEKL come from the germline V gene. This CDR3 is built from 15 residues. V was clipped by 4 bases and J by 6 bases, with 15 bases between them. Here the CDR3 DNA reads TGCGCCAGCAGCCCCATTGTGCTCCAGCCCGGGGAGCTGTTTTTT. This translates into CASSPIVLQPGELFF.

The rearrangement joins TRBV5-1 to TRBJ1-4, with D hard to call. Germline loops: CDR1 SGHRS, CDR2 YFSETQ. There are 14 residues in the CDR3. The V and J ends lost 4 bases and 4 bases respectively, with 11 bases between them. The CDR3 loop is CASSVGPSNEKLFF. CDR3 DNA: TGCGCCAGCAGCGTTGGACCGAGTAATGAAAAACTGTTTTTT. Based on the CDR3 plus reference TRBV5-1 and TRBJ1-4, the full variable domain is KAGVTQTPRYLIKTRGQQVTLSCSPISGHRSVSWYQQTPGQGLQFLFEYFSETQRNKGNFPGRFSGRQFSNSRSEMNVSTLELGDSALYLCASSVGPSNEKLFFGSGTQLSVL.

This clone appeared once. At one of its ends the junction is not consistent with the germline gene, which may arise from a read error. The chain carries TRBV11-3 and TRBJ2-5; no clear D. The J call is doubtful: the DNA matches TRBJ2-7 better. This CDR3 comprises 12 residues. Germline lookup yields CDR1 SGHNT and CDR2 YENEEA. The CDR3 coding sequence is TGTGCCAGCAGCTTAGACTCCTCCGAGCAGTACTTC. It is translated as CASSLDSSEQYF.

The chain carries TRBV6-1 and TRBJ2-7; no firm D call. The CDR3 covers 13 residues. Germline lookup yields CDR1 MNHNS and CDR2 SASEGT. Trimming pared 4 bases from V and 0 bases from J, leaving 7 bases between. The CDR3 spells CASSASLSYEQYF. In DNA form, the CDR3 reads TGTGCCAGCAGTGCCTCACTCTCCTACGAGCAGTACTTC.

The chain has TRBV5-1 and TRBJ1-4; 10 bases fit TRBD1. This CDR3 has 12 amino acids. Germline V CDR1 and CDR2: SGHRS, YFSETQ. V lost 0 bases to trimming and J lost 16 bases; unmatched junction nucleotides: 3. CDR3 in amino acids: CASSLEGQGRFF. CDR3 nucleotides: TGCGCCAGCAGCTTGGAGGGACAGGGGAGGTTTTTT. The variable domain in full, completed from reference TRBV5-1 and TRBJ1-4, reads KAGVTQTPRYLIKTRGQQVTLSCSPISGHRSVSWYQQTPGQGLQFLFEYFSETQRNKGNFPGRFSGRQFSNSRSEMNVSTLELGDSALYLCASSLEGQGRFFGSGTQLSVL.